The 21 T cell receptor beta chains given below trace back to one sample, sequenced in a study of blood T cell repertoires in COVID-19. Some clones are missing from TCRdb's copy, which holds only in-frame ones; the method was immunoSEQ multiplex PCR. The sample includes about 250,000 clones, roughly 87% seen only once; the top ten take around 3%. What was sequenced was peripheral blood. The receptors derive from a man aged 18 to 29 with active or convalescent COVID-19.

The genes are TRBV5-1 and TRBJ2-7; TRBD1 is a possible D gene (5 bases). The CDR3 is made up of 13 amino acids. Trimming shortened V by 4 bases and J by 8 bases, and 16 bases separated the two germline ends. The germline V gene has CDR1 SGHRS and CDR2 YFSETQ. Here the CDR3 DNA reads TGCGCCAGCAGCCCGGACACGCCCTGGCAGCAGTACTTC. As protein: CASSPDTPWQQYF. The full variable domain, in which reference TRBV5-1 and TRBJ2-7 provide the parts outside the CDR3, is KAGVTQTPRYLIKTRGQQVTLSCSPISGHRSVSWYQQTPGQGLQFLFEYFSETQRNKGNFPGRFSGRQFSNSRSEMNVSTLELGDSALYLCASSPDTPWQQYFGPGTRLTVT.

J is TRBJ1-6 and V is TRBV9; D is unresolved. Trimming shortened V by 2 bases and J by 9 bases, and 9 bases separated the two germline ends. This CDR3 is built from 13 residues. From germline, CDR1 is SGDLS and CDR2 YYNGEE. CDR3 nucleotide sequence: TGTGCCAGCAGCGTTGGTCGGGGTTCACCCCTCCACTTT. Translated, it gives CASSVGRGSPLHF. Based on the CDR3 plus reference TRBV9 and TRBJ1-6, the full variable domain is DSGVTQTPKHLITATGQRVTLRCSPRSGDLSVYWYQQSLDQGLQFLIQYYNGEERAKGNILERFSAQQFPDLHSELNLSSLELGDSALYFCASSVGRGSPLHFGNGTRLTVT.

J is TRBJ2-1 and V is TRBV11-3; TRBD2 agrees at 8 bases. The V gene's germline CDR1 is SGHNT and CDR2 YENEEA. This CDR3 has 15 residues. V lost 4 bases and J lost 5; bases outside the gene matches: 7. DNA of the CDR3: TGTGCCAGCAGCTCCCGGGGGGGGCGAAACAATGAGCAGTTCTTC. Translated: CASSSRGGRNNEQFF.

The chain carries TRBV30 and TRBJ1-2; TRBD1 matches at 10 bases. Germline-derived CDR1 and CDR2 are GTSNPN and SVGIG (reference sequence). The CDR3 sequence is 15 residues long. Trimming took 3 bases from V and 4 from J; bases not matched to a gene: 8. The DNA for the CDR3 is TGTGCCTGGAGAGGCCCGGACAGGGGGTTCTATGGCTACACCTTC. Protein product: CAWRGPDRGFYGYTF.

The gene calls are TRBV25-1 and TRBJ1-6; D is possibly TRBD1 (6 bases). The CDR3 is 14 amino acids. The germline CDR1 and CDR2 sequences are MGHDK and SYGVNS. The V and J ends lost 4 bases and 9 bases respectively, with 13 bases between them. The CDR3, as DNA: TGTGCCAGCAGTGGTGCAGGGGTGAGTTCACCCCTCCACTTT. This gives the protein CASSGAGVSSPLHF.

The genes are TRBV7-6 and TRBJ1-3; D not resolved. The CDR3 loop spans 15 amino acids. Germline-derived CDR1 and CDR2 are SGHVS and FNYEAQ. V lost 1 base and J 7 bases, leaving 14 bases between the germline ends. DNA for the CDR3: TGTGCCAGCAGCTTAGGCCAGTCAGCGGGGAACACCATATATTTT. Its translation: CASSLGQSAGNTIYF.

The J gene is TRBJ2-7, the V gene TRBV7-2; 10 bases match TRBD1. CDR3 length: 15 amino acids. Germline lookup yields CDR1 SGHTA and CDR2 FQGNSA. V lost 5 bases, J lost 4 bases, and 8 bases stayed unmatched. CDR3 residues: CASSVGQGMGYEQYF. CDR3 DNA sequence: TGTGCCAGCAGCGTGGGACAGGGGATGGGGTACGAGCAGTACTTC.

The chain uses TRBV11-3 and TRBJ2-3; D uncertain. This CDR3 contains 11 residues. The V gene's germline CDR1 is SGHNT and CDR2 YENEEA. V was pared by 1 base and J by 6 bases, with 2 bases between. CDR3 region: CASSLADTQYF. The CDR3 DNA reads TGTGCCAGCAGCTTAGCTGATACGCAGTATTTT.

The rearrangement joins TRBV27 to TRBJ2-1, with TRBD2 matching over 16 bases. The CDR3 length is 15 residues. J was trimmed by 7 bases and V by 4 bases; bases with no gene match: 1. Germline assignment: CDR1 MNHEY and CDR2 SMNVEV (reference sequence). The CDR3 here is CASSWGLAGGNEQFF. The CDR3 DNA sequence: TGTGCCAGCAGTTGGGGACTAGCGGGAGGGAATGAGCAGTTCTTC.

The V gene is TRBV18, the J gene TRBJ1-5; TRBD1 is a possible D gene (6 bases). Germline lookup yields CDR1 KGHSH and CDR2 LQKENI. Deletions cut 4 bases from V and 0 bases from J, with 7 bases between. This CDR3 region has 14 residues. The CDR3 nucleotides read TGTGCCAGCTCACAGGGGGTTAGCAATCAGCCCCAGCATTTT. It yields the protein CASSQGVSNQPQHF.

This rearrangement joins TRBV19 to TRBJ2-7, with 9 bases identical to TRBD1. J lost 2 bases, V lost 3 bases, and 2 bases had no gene match. The CDR3 is made up of 14 amino acids. Germline V gene data show CDR1 as LNHDA and CDR2 as SQIVND (reference sequence). The CDR3 DNA follows: TGTGCCAGTAGTATTAGACAGGGGGCCTACGAGCAGTACTTC. Residues: CASSIRQGAYEQYF.

The chain joins TRBV5-8 to TRBJ2-5; possibly TRBD1 for D (6 bases). CDR1 and CDR2 (germline): SGHTS, YDEGEE. This CDR3 comprises 19 residues. Trimming took 0 bases from V and 4 from J, leaving 25 bases between them. CDR3 DNA sequence: TGTGCCAGCAGCTTGGCGCAGGGGCAGGGATGGGTTTTAGGAGAGACCCAGTACTTC. It specifies CASSLAQGQGWVLGETQYF.

The chain uses TRBV11-1 and TRBJ1-4; tentative D call: TRBD1 (5 bases). The CDR3 has 15 residues. Between the trimmed V and J ends, which lost 3 bases and 8 bases, there was a span of 16 bases. Germline assignment: CDR1 SGHAT and CDR2 FQDESV (reference sequence). The CDR3 DNA reads TGTGCCAGCAGCTTGGAAGGAGGGGCTATGGAAAAACTGTTTTTT. Translated: CASSLEGGAMEKLFF.

The chain has TRBV7-8 and TRBJ1-2; D possibly corresponds to TRBD1 (5 bases). Germline V gene lookup returns CDR1 SGHVS and CDR2 FQNEAQ. CDR3 length equals 13 residues. V was shortened by 1 base and J by 6 bases, with 9 bases between the two germline ends. In DNA, the CDR3 is TGTGCCAGCAGCTTAGTGGCAGGGAATGGCTACACCTTC. The encoded protein is CASSLVAGNGYTF.

The table lists this clone with a count of one. The CDR3 is CASSQPGQGNYGYTF. CDR3 in DNA: TGTGCCAGCAGCCAACCCGGACAGGGTAACTATGGCTACACCTTC. The chain couples TRBV3-1 (or the pseudogene TRBV3-2) to TRBJ1-2, with TRBD1 matching over 8 bases. V lost 2 bases, J lost 1 base, and 3 bases stayed unmatched. Germline V gene lookup returns CDR1 LGHDT and CDR2 YNNKEL (reference sequence). The CDR3 runs 15 residues.

This chain connects TRBV5-1 to TRBJ2-1, with 7 bases aligning to TRBD1. With 4 bases clipped from V and 4 bases from J, the junction kept 2 bases outside the gene matches. This CDR3 spans 13 amino acids. Looked up from germline, CDR1 is SGHRS and CDR2 is YFSETQ. DNA for the CDR3: TGCGCCAGCAGCGAGACAGGGTACAATGAGCAGTTCTTC. Amino acids: CASSETGYNEQFF.

This chain uses TRBV7-9 with TRBJ2-3, with a weak D call TRBD1 (5 bases). Trimming shortened V by 5 bases and J by 4 bases, and 13 bases separated the two germline ends. Germline CDR1 SEHNR, CDR2 FQNEAQ (reference sequence). The CDR3 loop spans 14 amino acids. The CDR3 DNA is TGTGCCAGCAGCCAGGCCAGGGAAGCAGATACGCAGTATTTT. This gives the protein CASSQAREADTQYF.

The CDR3: CASSWTGLNTEAFF. The DNA for the CDR3 is TGTGCCAGCAGCTGGACAGGTCTGAACACTGAAGCTTTCTTT. The chain joins TRBV7-2 to TRBJ1-1; 7 bases fit TRBD1. V shed 4 bases, J shed 0 bases, and the junction held 2 bases outside the gene matches. Germline CDR1 SGHTA, CDR2 FQGNSA. CDR3 length equals 14 residues. The full variable domain, its missing parts supplied by reference TRBV7-2 and TRBJ1-1, is GAGVSQSPSNKVTEKGKDVELRCDPISGHTALYWYRQSLGQGLEFLIYFQGNSAPDKSGLPSDRFSAERTGGSVSTLTIQRTQQEDSAVYLCASSWTGLNTEAFFGQGTRLTVV.

This rearrangement joins TRBV24-1 to TRBJ2-3; D might be TRBD2 (6 bases). The CDR3 is 16 amino acids. Germline CDR1 reads KGHDR; CDR2 reads SFDVKD. V lost 4 bases, J lost 0 bases, and 13 bases lay in between. CDR3 DNA: TGTGCCACCAGTGAGGCTGGCGGGAAGAGCACAGATACGCAGTATTTT. This translates into CATSEAGGKSTDTQYF.

This chain uses TRBV10-2 with TRBJ2-2, with TRBD1 matching over 12 bases. Losses at the gene ends were 8 bases for V and 4 bases for J; bases not matched to a gene: 8. This CDR3 has 16 residues. CDR1 and CDR2 from the germline V gene are WSHSY and SAAADI. CDR3 amino acids: CASGGDRGLITGELFF. The CDR3 bases are TGCGCCAGCGGGGGGGACAGGGGGCTTATCACCGGGGAGCTGTTTTTT.

This clone was seen once. V is TRBV19 and J is TRBJ2-6; D remains unclear. The CDR3 totals 16 residues. Trimming shortened V by 0 bases and J by 0 bases, and 6 bases separated the two germline ends. Looked up from germline, CDR1 is LNHDA and CDR2 is SQIVND (reference sequence). CDR3 in amino acids: CASSIDRVSGANVLTF. In nucleotides, the CDR3 is TGTGCCAGTAGTATAGATCGTGTCTCTGGGGCCAACGTCCTGACTTTC.